Here is one T cell receptor (beta chain) with its context. Data came from immunoSEQ multiplex PCR; TCRdb stores just in-frame clones and leaves some out. This sample has under 200,000 clones, with roughly 84% found just once. These data originate in a study of cytomegalovirus exposure and HLA in healthy donors. Background on the study: The approximately 110 validation repertoires and the approximately 630 first-cohort repertoires shared a platform, a later analysis reported.

Germline-derived CDR1 and CDR2 are MGHRA and YSYEKL. The length of the CDR3 is 17 residues. Losses at the gene ends were 1 base for V and 2 bases for J; bases not matched to a gene: 4. The clonotype comes from a man younger than 35 in good health and CMV-seropositive. Specimen: PBMCs. The chain links TRBV4-1 to TRBJ2-3, with 12 bases fitting TRBD2. The CDR3: CASSQALAGGPTDTQYF. The CDR3 coding sequence is TGCGCCAGCAGCCAAGCCCTAGCGGGAGGGCCCACAGATACGCAGTATTTT.